The TCR beta chain under discussion was sequenced for a study of shared T cell receptors in the human thymus. This table comes from immunoSEQ multiplex PCR, and its TCRdb copy is limited to in-frame clones, with some not included. The repertoire includes some 760,000 clones, 70% to 90% of them detected once, and more than 0.01% sits in the top ten. Remarks on this clone: The same CDR3 also results from other DNA sequences found in this sample.

The CDR3 extends over 17 amino acids. CDR1 and CDR2 from the germline V gene are MDHEN and SYDVKM. V shed 5 bases and J 4 bases; nucleotides not matched to a gene: 10. The sample was also reused in another study, on human thymus T cells. That paper notes: Having surgery to correct congenital heart defects, healthy Finnish infants acted as the donors. Corrective cardiac surgery supplied the resected thymus tissue. Thymic and blood repertoires appeared to show biased V and J gene usage. Unrelated individuals were reported by related research to share highly overlapping thymic repertoires.

The J gene is TRBJ2-2, the V gene TRBV28; TRBD2 matches 10 bases. The clonotype originates from a girl younger than two with a congenital heart defect. The specimen sequenced was thymocytes. The CDR3: CASSPWTSGVFTGELFF. In DNA form, the CDR3 reads TGTGCCAGCAGTCCTTGGACTAGCGGAGTTTTCACCGGGGAGCTGTTTTTT.